These T cell receptor beta chains were read from a single sample in a study of shared clonotypes between healthy human individuals. Generated by immunoSEQ multiplex PCR, the TCRdb table keeps only in-frame clones and is missing some. The table shows about 600,000 clones, with approximately 97% occurring only once. The sequenced sample consisted of naive CD4+ T cells sorted from blood. The receptors stem from a woman younger than 45 in good health. Each CDR3 is given with its conserved first and last residue. A D gene is named only where the DNA matches it firmly. Where a row states a size, it is once, few, many or the class of an expanded clone; other rows omit it.

D gene: TRBD2; clone size: NA; J gene: TRBJ2-4; V gene: TRBV28; CDR3 DNA: TGTGCCAGCAGCCGGGGGGTCCCCAAAAACATTCAGTACTTC; CDR3 protein: CASSRGVPKNIQYF
D gene: TRBD2; clone size: NA; J gene: TRBJ2-7; V gene: TRBV28; CDR3 DNA: TGTGCCAGCAGCCCCAGCGGGGTCTCCTACGAGCAGTACTTC; CDR3 protein: CASSPSGVSYEQYF
D gene: TRBD1; clone size: NA; J gene: TRBJ1-5; V gene: TRBV10-3; CDR3 DNA: TGTGCCATCAGTGAGCCGAACAGGGGGAGGGGGCCCCAGCATTTT; CDR3 protein: CAISEPNRGRGPQHF
D gene: TRBD1; clone size: NA; J gene: TRBJ2-1; V gene: TRBV7-2; CDR3 DNA: TGTGCCAGCAGACGGGACAGGGGGTTATACAATGAGCAGTTCTTC; CDR3 protein: CASRRDRGLYNEQFF
D gene: NA; clone size: NA; J gene: TRBJ2-7; V gene: TRBV28; CDR3 DNA: TGTGCCAGCAGTCCCCTCTCGACGGATTCCTACGAGCAGTACTTC; CDR3 protein: CASSPLSTDSYEQYF
D gene: NA; clone size: NA; J gene: TRBJ2-2; V gene: TRBV10-3; CDR3 DNA: TGTGCCATCAGTGTTGGTCCGGGTTCAAACGGGGAGCTGTTTTTT; CDR3 protein: CAISVGPGSNGELFF
D gene: NA; clone size: NA; J gene: TRBJ1-5; V gene: TRBV18; CDR3 DNA: TGTGCCAGCTCACCACCCGGCCAGCCCCAGCATTTT; CDR3 protein: CASSPPGQPQHF
D gene: NA; clone size: once; J gene: TRBJ1-3; V gene: TRBV11-2; CDR3 DNA: TGTGCCAGCAGCTCAACAGCGAGCTCTGGAAACACCATATATTTT; CDR3 protein: CASSSTASSGNTIYF
D gene: TRBD2; clone size: once; J gene: TRBJ2-7; V gene: TRBV7-9; CDR3 DNA: TGTGCCAGCAGCGAGAGACTAGCGGGAGTTGAAGAGCAGTACTTC; CDR3 protein: CASSERLAGVEEQYF
D gene: TRBD1; clone size: NA; J gene: TRBJ2-7; V gene: TRBV10-2; CDR3 DNA: TGCGCCAGCAGTTCTCGGGACAGGGGACCCCGTTACGAGCAGTACTTC; CDR3 protein: CASSSRDRGPRYEQYF
D gene: NA; clone size: once; J gene: TRBJ1-4; V gene: TRBV14; CDR3 DNA: TGTGCCAGGACGGGACGGGCCGCTGGGGCTAATGAAAAACTGTTTTTT; CDR3 protein: CARTGRAAGANEKLFF
D gene: NA; clone size: NA; J gene: TRBJ2-7; V gene: TRBV11-2; CDR3 DNA: TGTGCCAGCAGCTTTAGCTACGAGCAGTACTTC; CDR3 protein: CASSFSYEQYF
D gene: NA; clone size: NA; J gene: TRBJ2-3; V gene: TRBV25-1; CDR3 DNA: TGTGCCAGCAGTGAAGGCTTCACAGATACGCAGTATTTT; CDR3 protein: CASSEGFTDTQYF
D gene: TRBD1; clone size: NA; J gene: TRBJ1-2; V gene: TRBV29-1; CDR3 DNA: TGCAGCGTTGGGGAGGCCGGGAGACAGGGCCCACACACTAACTATGGCTACACCTTC; CDR3 protein: CSVGEAGRQGPHTNYGYTF
D gene: NA; clone size: once; J gene: TRBJ2-7; V gene: TRBV20-1; CDR3 DNA: TGCAGTGCTGTCAGAACCTACGAGCAGTACTTC; CDR3 protein: CSAVRTYEQYF
D gene: NA; clone size: once; J gene: TRBJ1-2; V gene: TRBV10-3; CDR3 DNA: TGTGCCATCAGTGAGTCTTGGCGGGTGGGCGCAGACGGCTACACCTTC; CDR3 protein: CAISESWRVGADGYTF